This T cell receptor (beta chain) was captured by sequencing in a study of cytotoxic CD8 clonotypes in ibrutinib-treated CLL. On the study more broadly: Response sampling took place at median about 12 months of treatment, range 6 to 36.

Some clones are missing from TCRdb's copy, which holds only in-frame ones; the method was immunoSEQ multiplex PCR. Found here are over 140,000 clones, 75% to 85% of them singletons; the top ten hold around 7.6%. Germline V gene data show CDR1 as GTSNPN and CDR2 as SVGIG (reference sequence). This CDR3 is 18 amino acids long. V was clipped by 1 base and J by 6 bases, with 28 bases between them. This receptor was identified in a human donor with chronic lymphocytic leukemia. The starting material was PBMCs, obtained after 36 months of ibrutinib treatment. The genes are TRBV30 and TRBJ2-7; D is possibly TRBD2 (6 bases). CDR3 loop: CAWSADKGGVNLRGEQYF. The CDR3 region has the DNA TGTGCCTGGAGTGCAGACAAGGGCGGGGTTAATCTTAGGGGCGAGCAGTACTTC.